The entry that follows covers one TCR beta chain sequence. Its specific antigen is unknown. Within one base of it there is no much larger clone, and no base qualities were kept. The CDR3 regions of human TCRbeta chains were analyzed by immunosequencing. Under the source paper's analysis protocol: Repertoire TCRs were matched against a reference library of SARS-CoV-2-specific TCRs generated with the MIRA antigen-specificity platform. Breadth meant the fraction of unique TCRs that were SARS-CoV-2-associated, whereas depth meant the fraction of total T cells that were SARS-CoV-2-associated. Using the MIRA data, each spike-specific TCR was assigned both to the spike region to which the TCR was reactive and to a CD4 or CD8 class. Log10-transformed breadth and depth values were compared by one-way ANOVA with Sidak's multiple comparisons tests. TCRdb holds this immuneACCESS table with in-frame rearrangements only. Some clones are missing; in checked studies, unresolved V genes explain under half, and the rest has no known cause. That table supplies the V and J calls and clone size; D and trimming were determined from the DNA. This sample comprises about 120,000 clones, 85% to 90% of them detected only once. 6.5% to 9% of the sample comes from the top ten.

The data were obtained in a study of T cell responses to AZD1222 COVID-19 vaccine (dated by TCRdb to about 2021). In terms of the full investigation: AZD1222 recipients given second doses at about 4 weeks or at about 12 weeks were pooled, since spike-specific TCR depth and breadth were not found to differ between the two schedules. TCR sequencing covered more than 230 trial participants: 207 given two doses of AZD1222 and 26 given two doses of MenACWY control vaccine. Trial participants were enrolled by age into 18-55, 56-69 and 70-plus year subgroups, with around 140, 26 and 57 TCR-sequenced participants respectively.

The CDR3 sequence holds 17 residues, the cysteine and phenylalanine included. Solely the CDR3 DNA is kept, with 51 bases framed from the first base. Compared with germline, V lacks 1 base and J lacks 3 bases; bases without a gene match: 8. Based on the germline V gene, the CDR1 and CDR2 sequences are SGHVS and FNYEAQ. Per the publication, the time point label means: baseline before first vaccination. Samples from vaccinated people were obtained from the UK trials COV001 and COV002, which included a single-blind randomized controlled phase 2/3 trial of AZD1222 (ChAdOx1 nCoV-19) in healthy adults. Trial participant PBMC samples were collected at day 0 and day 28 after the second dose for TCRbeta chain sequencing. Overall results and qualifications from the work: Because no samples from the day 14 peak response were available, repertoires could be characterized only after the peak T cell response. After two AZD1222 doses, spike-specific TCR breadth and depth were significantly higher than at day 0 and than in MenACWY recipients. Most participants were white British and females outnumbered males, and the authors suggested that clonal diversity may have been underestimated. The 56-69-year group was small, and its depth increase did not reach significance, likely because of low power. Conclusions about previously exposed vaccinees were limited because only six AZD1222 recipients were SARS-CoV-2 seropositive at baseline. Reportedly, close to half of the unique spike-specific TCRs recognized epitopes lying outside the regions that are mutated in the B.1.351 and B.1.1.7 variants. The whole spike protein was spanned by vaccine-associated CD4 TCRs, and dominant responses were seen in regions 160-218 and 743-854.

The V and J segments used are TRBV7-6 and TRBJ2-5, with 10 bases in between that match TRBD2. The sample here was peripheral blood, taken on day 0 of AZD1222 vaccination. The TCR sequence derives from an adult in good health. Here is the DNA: TGTGCCAGCAGCTTAGGAGGCAGGACTAGCGGCAAAGAGACCCAGTACTTC. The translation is CASSLGGRTSGKETQYF. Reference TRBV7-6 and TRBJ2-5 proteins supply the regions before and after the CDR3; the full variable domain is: GAGVSQSPRYKVTKRGQDVALRCDPISGHVSLYWYRQALGQGPEFLTYFNYEAQQDKSGLPNDRFSAERPEGSISTLTIQRTEQRDSAMYRCASSLGGRTSGKETQYFGPGTRLLVL.